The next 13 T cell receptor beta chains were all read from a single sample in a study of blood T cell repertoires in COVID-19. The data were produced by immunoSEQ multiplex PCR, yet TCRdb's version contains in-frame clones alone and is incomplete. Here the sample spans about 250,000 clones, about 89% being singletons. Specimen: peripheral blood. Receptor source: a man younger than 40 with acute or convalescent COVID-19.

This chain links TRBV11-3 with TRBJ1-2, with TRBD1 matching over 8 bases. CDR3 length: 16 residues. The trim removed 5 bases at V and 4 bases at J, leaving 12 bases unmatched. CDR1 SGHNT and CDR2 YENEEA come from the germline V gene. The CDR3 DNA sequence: TGTGCCAGCAGCCTAATGAGGGGGACAGGAGCCTATGGCTACACCTTC. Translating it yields CASSLMRGTGAYGYTF. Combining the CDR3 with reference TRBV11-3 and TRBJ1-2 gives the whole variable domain EAGVVQSPRYKIIEKKQPVAFWCNPISGHNTLYWYLQNLGQGPELLIRYENEEAVDDSQLPKDRFSAERLKGVDSTLKIQPAELGDSAVYLCASSLMRGTGAYGYTFGSGTRLTVV.

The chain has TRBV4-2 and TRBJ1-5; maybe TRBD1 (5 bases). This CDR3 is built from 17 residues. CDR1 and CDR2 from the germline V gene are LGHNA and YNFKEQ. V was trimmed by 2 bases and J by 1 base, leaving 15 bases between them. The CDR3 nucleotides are TGTGCCAGCAGCCAATCCAAGGGGTGGTCAAGCAATCAGCCCCAGCATTTT. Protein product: CASSQSKGWSSNQPQHF.

The CDR3, as DNA: TGTGCCAGCAGTGGCAGGAGGGGTACCTATGGCTACACCTTC. It specifies CASSGRRGTYGYTF. The chain has TRBV28 and TRBJ1-2, with TRBD1 as a possible D gene (5 bases). This CDR3 contains 14 residues. Germline values: CDR1 MDHEN, CDR2 SYDVKM. The V gene lost 5 bases and the J gene lost 4 bases, with 14 bases spanning the gap.

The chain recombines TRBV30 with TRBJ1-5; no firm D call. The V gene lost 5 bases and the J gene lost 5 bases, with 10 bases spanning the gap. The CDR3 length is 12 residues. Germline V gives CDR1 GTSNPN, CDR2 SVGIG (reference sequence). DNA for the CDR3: TGTGCCTGGGGAGGCCAGGATCAGCCCCAGCATTTT. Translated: CAWGGQDQPQHF.

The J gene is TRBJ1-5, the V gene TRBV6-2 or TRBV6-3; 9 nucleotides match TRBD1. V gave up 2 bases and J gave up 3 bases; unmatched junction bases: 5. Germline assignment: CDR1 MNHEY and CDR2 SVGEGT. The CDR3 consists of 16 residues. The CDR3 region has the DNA TGTGCCAGCAGTTACAATAGACAGGGGGACAATCAGCCCCAGCATTTT. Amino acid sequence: CASSYNRQGDNQPQHF.

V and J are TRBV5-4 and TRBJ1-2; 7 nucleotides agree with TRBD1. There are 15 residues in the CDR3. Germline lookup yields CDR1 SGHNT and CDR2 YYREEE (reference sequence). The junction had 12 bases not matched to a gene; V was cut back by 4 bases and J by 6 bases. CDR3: CASSVGGGFFDGYTF. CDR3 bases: TGTGCCAGCAGCGTCGGAGGGGGCTTTTTTGATGGCTACACCTTC.

The CDR3 sequence is CASSFRDTDTQYF. The CDR3 DNA sequence: TGTGCCAGCAGTTTCCGGGACACAGATACGCAGTATTTT. The chain employs TRBV12-3 or TRBV12-4 and TRBJ2-3; D may be TRBD2 (5 bases). This CDR3 is 13 amino acids long. V was clipped by 3 bases and J by 2 bases, with 6 bases between them.

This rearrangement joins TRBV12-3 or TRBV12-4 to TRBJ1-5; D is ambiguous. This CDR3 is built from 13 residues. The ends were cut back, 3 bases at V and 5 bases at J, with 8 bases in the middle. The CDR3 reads CASSFKSDQPQHF. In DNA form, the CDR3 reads TGTGCCAGCAGTTTTAAATCTGATCAGCCCCAGCATTTT.

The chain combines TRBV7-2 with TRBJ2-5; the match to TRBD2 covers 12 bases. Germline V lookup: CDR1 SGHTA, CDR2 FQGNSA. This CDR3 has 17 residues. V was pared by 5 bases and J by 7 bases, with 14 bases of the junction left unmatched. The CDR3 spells CASSPQTSGGPLRTQYF. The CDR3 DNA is TGTGCCAGCAGCCCCCAGACTAGCGGGGGACCCCTACGGACCCAGTACTTC.

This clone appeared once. CDR3 sequence: CASRKLGQGNGYTF. CDR3 nucleotide sequence: TGTGCCAGCAGGAAACTAGGACAGGGAAATGGCTACACCTTC. The J gene is TRBJ1-2, the V gene TRBV27; 8 nucleotides align to TRBD1. The CDR3 has 14 amino acids. Germline CDR1 MNHEY, CDR2 SMNVEV (reference sequence). V dropped 6 bases and J dropped 6; count of bases not matched to a gene: 9.

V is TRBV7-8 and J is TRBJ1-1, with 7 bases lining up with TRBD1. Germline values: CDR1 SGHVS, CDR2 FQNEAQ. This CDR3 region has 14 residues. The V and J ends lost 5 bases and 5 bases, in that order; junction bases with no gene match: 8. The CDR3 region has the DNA TGTGCCAGCAGCCAACTACAGGGGTATACTGAAGCTTTCTTT. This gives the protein CASSQLQGYTEAFF.

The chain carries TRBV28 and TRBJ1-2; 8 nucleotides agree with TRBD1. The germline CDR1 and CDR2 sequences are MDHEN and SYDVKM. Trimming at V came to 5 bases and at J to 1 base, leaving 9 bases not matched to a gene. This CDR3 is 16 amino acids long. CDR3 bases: TGTGCCAGCAGTCCCCTACAGGGGGTTCTTAACTATGGCTACACCTTC. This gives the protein CASSPLQGVLNYGYTF.

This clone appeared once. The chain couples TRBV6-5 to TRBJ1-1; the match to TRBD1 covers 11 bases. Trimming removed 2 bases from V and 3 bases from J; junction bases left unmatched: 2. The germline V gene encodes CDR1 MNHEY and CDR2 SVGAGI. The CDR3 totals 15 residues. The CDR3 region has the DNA TGTGCCAGCAGTTACGGGGACAGGGGGGACACTGAAGCTTTCTTT. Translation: CASSYGDRGDTEAFF.